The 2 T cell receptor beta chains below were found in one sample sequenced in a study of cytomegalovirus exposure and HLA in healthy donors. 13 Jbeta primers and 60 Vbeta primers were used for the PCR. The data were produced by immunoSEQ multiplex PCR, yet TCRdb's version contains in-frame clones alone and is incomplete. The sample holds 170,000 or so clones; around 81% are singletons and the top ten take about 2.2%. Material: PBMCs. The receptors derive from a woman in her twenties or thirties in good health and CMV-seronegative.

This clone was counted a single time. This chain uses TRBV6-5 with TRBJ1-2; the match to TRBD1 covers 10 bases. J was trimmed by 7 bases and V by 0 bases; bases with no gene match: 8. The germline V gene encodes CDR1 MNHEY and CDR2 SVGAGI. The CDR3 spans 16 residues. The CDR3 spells CASSYSTGGGGFGYTF. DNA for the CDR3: TGTGCCAGCAGTTACTCGACAGGGGGCGGGGGATTTGGCTACACCTTC.

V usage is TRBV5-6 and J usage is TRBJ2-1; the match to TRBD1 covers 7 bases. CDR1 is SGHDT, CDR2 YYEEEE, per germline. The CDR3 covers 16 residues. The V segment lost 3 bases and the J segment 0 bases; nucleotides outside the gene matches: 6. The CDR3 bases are TGTGCCAGCAGCTCCCTGGGACAGAGCTCCTACAATGAGCAGTTCTTC. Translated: CASSSLGQSSYNEQFF.